The rows below give T cell receptor beta chains drawn from one sample of a study of CD8+CD57+ T cells in acquired aplastic anemia. TCRdb passed the reads through MiXCR, listing each CDR3 protein once. The data show some 180,000 distinct CDR3 sequences, roughly 63% seen once. Sequenced sample: sorted CD4+, CD8+, or CD8+CD57+ T cells (not recorded which) from PBMCs. These receptors were obtained from a human donor with aplastic anemia. Both conserved end residues are part of each CDR3. Each record gives: J gene, D gene, clone size, V gene, CDR3 protein, CDR3 DNA. D genes are given only for firm matches. The size of a clone is reported for some rows only, either as once, few or many, or as a class for expanded clones.

>TRBJ2-7|TRBD1|-|TRBV7-6
CASSPGVDRVGYEQYF
TGTGCCAGCAGCCCTGGGGTAGACAGGGTAGGCTACGAGCAGTACTTC
>TRBJ2-7|TRBD2|-|TRBV7-3
CASSFSAGEDNEQYF
TGTGCCAGCAGCTTCTCAGCGGGAGAGGACAACGAGCAGTACTTC
>TRBJ2-1|-|-|TRBV29-1
CSVERLDFFEQFF
TGCAGCGTCGAGAGACTAGATTTCTTTGAGCAGTTCTTC
>TRBJ1-1|TRBD1|-|TRBV25-1
CASSLGGLGENTEAFF
TGTGCCAGCTCCCTAGGGGGCTTGGGGGAGAACACTGAAGCTTTCTTT
>TRBJ2-7|-|-|TRBV5-1
CASSLAGINFGEQYF
TGCGCCAGCAGCTTGGCCGGGATCAACTTTGGGGAGCAGTACTTC
>TRBJ1-2|TRBD1|-|TRBV6-1
CASSAEDRGFYGYTF
TGTGCCAGCAGTGCAGAGGACAGGGGCTTTTATGGCTACACCTTC
>TRBJ2-1|TRBD2|-|TRBV7-2
CASRLAGGKNEQFF
TGTGCCAGCAGGTTAGCGGGAGGGAAGAATGAGCAGTTCTTC
>TRBJ2-7|-|-|TRBV2
CASSVVGAQGQYF
TGTGCCAGCAGTGTCGTGGGGGCGCAAGGGCAGTACTTC
>TRBJ1-2|-|few|TRBV2
CASMRLGQGAYGYTF
TGTGCCAGCATGAGGTTGGGGCAGGGTGCCTATGGCTACACCTTC
>TRBJ2-7|-|few|TRBV10-3
CATQVGDGFYEQYF
TGTGCCACCCAGGTGGGTGACGGCTTCTACGAGCAGTACTTC
>TRBJ1-2|-|few|TRBV27
CASSFSVYSYGYTF
TGTGCCAGCAGTTTTTCAGTGTATAGCTATGGCTACACCTTC
>TRBJ1-1|-|few|TRBV19
CASSISLIKNTEAFF
TGTGCCAGTAGTATATCACTAATTAAGAACACTGAAGCTTTCTTT
>TRBJ1-3|TRBD1|-|TRBV10-3
CAISTPLTGAGNTIYF
TGTGCCATCAGTACCCCCTTGACAGGGGCTGGAAACACCATATATTTT
>TRBJ2-3|-|-|TRBV7-2
CASSLASGWQVSTDAQYF
TGTGCCAGCAGCTTAGCCAGTGGTTGGCAGGTTAGCACAGATGCGCAGTATTTT